Shown below are 20 T cell receptor beta chains from a single sample sequenced in a study of cytomegalovirus exposure and HLA in healthy donors. Generated by immunoSEQ multiplex PCR, the TCRdb table keeps only in-frame clones and is missing some. The data hold 150,000 to 200,000 clones, with roughly 89% observed a single time. The sample comprised PBMCs. These TCRs come from a woman aged 18-29 years in good health and CMV-seropositive.

V usage is TRBV2 and J usage is TRBJ1-2; TRBD1 matches 8 bases. The length of the CDR3 is 13 residues. Germline-derived CDR1 and CDR2 are SNHLY and FYNNEI. V shed 6 bases, J shed 7 bases, and the junction held 7 bases outside the gene matches. The CDR3 nucleotides are TGTGCCAGCAGACTTGACAGGGGAGGTGGCTACACCTTC. It encodes CASRLDRGGGYTF.

The gene calls are TRBV29-1 and TRBJ1-2; maybe TRBD1 (5 bases). The CDR3 covers 13 residues. With 4 bases removed from V and 6 bases from J, the gap between germline ends came to 15 bases. Germline V gives CDR1 SQVTM, CDR2 ANQGSEA. The CDR3 protein is CSVGDSLRDGYTF. The CDR3, as DNA: TGCAGCGTTGGGGACTCCTTGAGGGATGGCTACACCTTC.

Turning to this clone: Other nucleotide sequences in the sample specify the same CDR3. In DNA form, the CDR3 reads TGTGCCAGCAGTAGAGGGACAGGGGGCAATGAGCAGTTCTTC. Amino acid sequence: CASSRGTGGNEQFF. The chain couples TRBV2 to TRBJ2-1; the match to TRBD1 covers 11 bases. The V gene's germline CDR1 is SNHLY and CDR2 FYNNEI. The length of the CDR3 is 14 residues. Trimming took 5 bases from V and 6 from J; bases not matched to a gene: 3.

In DNA form, the CDR3 reads TGTGCCTGGAGTGTACAGGGGAATGAAAAACTGTTTTTT. Amino acid sequence: CAWSVQGNEKLFF. The rearrangement joins TRBV30 to TRBJ1-4; TRBD1 agrees at 7 bases. CDR1 is GTSNPN, CDR2 SVGIG, per germline (reference sequence). There are 13 residues in the CDR3. V trimming: 0 bases; J trimming: 5 bases; junction bases outside the gene matches: 0.

The chain carries TRBV28 and TRBJ1-4, with 8 bases matching TRBD1. This CDR3 has 16 amino acids. Germline V gene data show CDR1 as MDHEN and CDR2 as SYDVKM. V shed 6 bases, J shed 5 bases, and the junction held 11 bases outside the gene matches. The chain's CDR3 is CASRSGGAGGNEKLFF. Written as DNA, the CDR3 is TGTGCCAGCAGATCAGGGGGCGCAGGGGGAAATGAAAAACTGTTTTTT.

This rearrangement joins TRBV7-9 to TRBJ2-3; a possible D gene is TRBD2 (5 bases). The V and J ends lost 5 bases and 5 bases respectively, with 23 bases between them. In germline, CDR1 is SEHNR, CDR2 FQNEAQ (reference sequence). This CDR3 is 17 amino acids long. As DNA, the CDR3 is TGTGCCAGCAGCCTTAGAGAGGGCAGTCCTGTCAAAGATACGCAGTATTTT. Translated: CASSLREGSPVKDTQYF.

This chain joins TRBV2 and TRBJ2-7; 8 bases map to TRBD1. CDR3 size: 13 residues. V shed 5 bases and J 5 bases; nucleotides not matched to a gene: 5. The germline gives CDR1 SNHLY, CDR2 FYNNEI. For the CDR3, the DNA is TGTGCCAGCAGTTACCAGACAGGGGACGAGCAGTACTTC. This gives the protein CASSYQTGDEQYF. Together with reference TRBV2 and TRBJ2-7, the CDR3 gives the full variable domain: EPEVTQTPSHQVTQMGQEVILRCVPISNHLYFYWYRQILGQKVEFLVSFYNNEISEKSEIFDDQFSVERPDGSNFTLKIRSTKLEDSAMYFCASSYQTGDEQYFGPGTRLTVT.

The rearrangement links TRBV7-3 to TRBJ2-3, with 8 bases identical to TRBD2. Per germline, CDR1 SGHTA and CDR2 FQGTGA. V trimming: 2 bases; J trimming: 6 bases; junction bases outside the gene matches: 4. CDR3 length: 14 residues. The CDR3 DNA is TGTGCCAGCAGCTTAGACGGGAGGGCCGATACGCAGTATTTT. It encodes CASSLDGRADTQYF.

The V call is TRBV6-5, the J call TRBJ2-2; 8 nucleotides agree with TRBD1. Germline V gene data show CDR1 as MNHEY and CDR2 as SVGAGI. V shed 10 bases and J 7 bases; nucleotides not matched to a gene: 14. This CDR3 comprises 15 residues. For the CDR3, the DNA is TGTGCCATCCAAGCAGGGGGCAATGGGGTCGGGGAGCTGTTTTTT. Translated: CAIQAGGNGVGELFF.

This chain uses TRBV29-1 with TRBJ2-7; 8 bases match TRBD2. The ends lost 1 base at V and 9 bases at J; junction bases unmatched: 11. Per the germline V gene, CDR1 is SQVTM and CDR2 is ANQGSEA. CDR3 length: 14 amino acids. Here the CDR3 reads CSVEGDTSGRSQYF. The CDR3 coding sequence is TGCAGCGTTGAAGGTGATACTAGCGGCCGATCGCAGTACTTC.

The chain is built from TRBV25-1 and TRBJ1-1; 9 bases line up with TRBD1. This CDR3 is built from 15 residues. V shed 2 bases, J shed 3 bases, and the junction held 4 bases outside the gene matches. Germline V gives CDR1 MGHDK, CDR2 SYGVNS. The DNA of the CDR3 is TGTGCCAGCAGTGAAGGGACAGGGAGGCACACTGAAGCTTTCTTT. Encoded protein: CASSEGTGRHTEAFF.

V and J are TRBV28 and TRBJ1-5; TRBD1 aligns across 7 bases. There are 17 residues in the CDR3. The germline V gene encodes CDR1 MDHEN and CDR2 SYDVKM. Losses at the gene ends were 2 bases for V and 2 bases for J; bases not matched to a gene: 9. CDR3 DNA: TGTGCCAGCAGTTTAGCCGATACAGGGGTCGGCAATCAGCCCCAGCATTTT. Translating gives CASSLADTGVGNQPQHF.

CDR3 amino acids: CASRGIGTSTYGYTF. In DNA form, the CDR3 reads TGTGCCAGTAGGGGGATCGGGACATCGACCTATGGCTACACCTTC. The genes are TRBV19 and TRBJ1-2; D may be TRBD1 (6 bases). Germline V gives CDR1 LNHDA, CDR2 SQIVND (reference sequence). This CDR3 has 15 residues. Trimming removed 6 bases at V and 4 bases at J, with 18 bases between.

This clone was detected only a few times. The chain carries TRBV5-1 and TRBJ1-1; D is uncertain. The CDR3 contains 17 residues. Germline lookup yields CDR1 SGHRS and CDR2 YFSETQ. V was pared by 0 bases and J by 4 bases, with 19 bases between. The CDR3 DNA reads as TGCGCCAGCAGCTTGGAAGGCGGCAGGCTGCGGGGCACTGAAGCTTTCTTT. Its protein is CASSLEGGRLRGTEAFF.

V gene TRBV12-5 combines with J gene TRBJ2-2; TRBD1 might be the D (6 bases). CDR1 and CDR2 from the germline V gene are LGHNT and FRNRAP. Trimming shortened V by 3 bases and J by 7 bases, and 9 bases separated the two germline ends. The CDR3 is 13 amino acids. CDR3 loop: CASGFEGDGELFF. CDR3 nucleotides: TGTGCTAGTGGTTTCGAGGGGGACGGGGAGCTGTTTTTT. Complete variable domain (other parts from reference TRBV12-5 and TRBJ2-2): DARVTQTPRHKVTEMGQEVTMRCQPILGHNTVFWYRQTMMQGLELLAYFRNRAPLDDSGMPKDRFSAEMPDATLATLKIQPSEPRDSAVYFCASGFEGDGELFFGEGSRLTVL.

The chain recombines TRBV19 with TRBJ2-7; 9 nucleotides align to TRBD2. This CDR3 has 14 residues. CDR1 LNHDA and CDR2 SQIVND come from the germline V gene (reference sequence). V shed 9 bases and J 6 bases; nucleotides not matched to a gene: 12. The CDR3 bases are TGTGCCAGCTCCAATGTAGCGGGAGAATCCGAGCAGTACTTC. Its translation is CASSNVAGESEQYF. Based on the CDR3 plus reference TRBV19 and TRBJ2-7, the full variable domain is DGGITQSPKYLFRKEGQNVTLSCEQNLNHDAMYWYRQDPGQGLRLIYYSQIVNDFQKGDIAEGYSVSREKKESFPLTVTSAQKNPTAFYLCASSNVAGESEQYFGPGTRLTVT.

This clone was seen just once. The chain carries TRBV15 and TRBJ2-6; 8 bases match TRBD2. Germline trimming cut 8 bases from V and 4 bases from J; bases unmatched to any gene: 10. This CDR3 region has 16 residues. From germline, CDR1 is LNHNV and CDR2 YYDKDF (reference sequence). The CDR3 DNA is TGTGCCACCGGGTTAAGCGGGAGTACAGGGGCCAACGTCCTGACTTTC. Translating gives CATGLSGSTGANVLTF.

The V and J genes are TRBV15 and TRBJ1-5; no definite D call. In germline, CDR1 is LNHNV, CDR2 YYDKDF (reference sequence). The CDR3 is made up of 15 amino acids. The V end lost 0 bases, the J end lost 7 bases, and 13 bases lay between the germline ends. CDR3 sequence (DNA): TGTGCCACCAGCAGAGATTTATGGGCTGGGCAGCCCCAGCATTTT. Amino acids: CATSRDLWAGQPQHF.

The rearrangement joins TRBV30 to TRBJ1-5; TRBD1 might be the D (6 bases). The CDR3 sequence is 15 residues long. CDR1 and CDR2 from the germline V gene are GTSNPN and SVGIG (reference sequence). V was pared by 3 bases and J by 1 base, with 13 bases between. Here the CDR3 reads CAWRGQGMSNQPQHF. In DNA form, the CDR3 reads TGTGCCTGGAGAGGGCAGGGGATGAGCAATCAGCCCCAGCATTTT.

This chain connects TRBV19 to TRBJ2-7; D possibly corresponds to TRBD2 (5 bases). Looked up from germline, CDR1 is LNHDA and CDR2 is SQIVND (reference sequence). CDR3 size: 14 residues. The V and J ends lost 3 bases and 6 bases respectively, with 15 bases between them. CDR3 DNA: TGTGCCAGTAGTATGCGAGGGAGTGACGTCGAGCAGTACTTC. Its translation: CASSMRGSDVEQYF. Filled out from reference TRBV19 and TRBJ2-7, the complete variable domain reads DGGITQSPKYLFRKEGQNVTLSCEQNLNHDAMYWYRQDPGQGLRLIYYSQIVNDFQKGDIAEGYSVSREKKESFPLTVTSAQKNPTAFYLCASSMRGSDVEQYFGPGTRLTVT.